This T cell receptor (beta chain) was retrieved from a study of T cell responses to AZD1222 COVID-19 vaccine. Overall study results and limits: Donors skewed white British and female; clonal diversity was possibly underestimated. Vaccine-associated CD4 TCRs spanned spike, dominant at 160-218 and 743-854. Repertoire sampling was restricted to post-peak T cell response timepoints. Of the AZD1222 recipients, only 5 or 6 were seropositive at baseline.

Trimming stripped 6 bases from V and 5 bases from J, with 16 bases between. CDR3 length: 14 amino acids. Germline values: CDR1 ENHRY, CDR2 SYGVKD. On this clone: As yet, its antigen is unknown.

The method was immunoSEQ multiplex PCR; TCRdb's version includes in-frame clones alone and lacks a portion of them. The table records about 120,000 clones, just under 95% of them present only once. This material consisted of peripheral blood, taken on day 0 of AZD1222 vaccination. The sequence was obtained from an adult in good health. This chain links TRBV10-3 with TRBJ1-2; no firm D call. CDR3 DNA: TGTGCCATCAGGTTGTTCAGGTACTCTTATGGCTACACCTTC. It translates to CAIRLFRYSYGYTF.